A selection of T cell receptor beta chains follows, all from one sample in a study of somatic mutations in cytotoxic T cells in rheumatoid arthritis. Data came from immunoSEQ multiplex PCR; TCRdb stores just in-frame clones and leaves some out. The sample lists more than 15,000 clones, 65% to 70% occurring once. Material: CD8+ T cells sorted from blood. The receptors were sampled from an adult with rheumatoid arthritis. The CDR3 runs from the conserved cysteine through the conserved F or W. The D gene is left open where the match is weak. Only part of the rows carry a size: once, few, many, or a class if the clone is expanded.

j_gene: TRBJ2-1; d_gene: NA; abundance: few; v_gene: TRBV6-6; CDR3aa: CASSWDNEQFF; CDR3nt: TGTGCCAGCAGTTGGGACAATGAGCAGTTCTTC
j_gene: TRBJ2-4; d_gene: TRBD2; abundance: NA; v_gene: TRBV4-3; CDR3aa: CASSQEAGGSKNIQYF; CDR3nt: TGCGCCAGCAGCCAAGAAGCGGGGGGTTCCAAAAACATTCAGTACTTC
j_gene: TRBJ1-1; d_gene: NA; abundance: NA; v_gene: TRBV2; CDR3aa: CASSGSDDFWEAFF; CDR3nt: TGTGCCAGCAGTGGGTCCGACGATTTTTGGGAAGCTTTCTTT
j_gene: TRBJ2-7; d_gene: TRBD1; abundance: NA; v_gene: TRBV29-1; CDR3aa: CSVEDVGTGALYEQYF; CDR3nt: TGCAGCGTTGAAGACGTCGGCACAGGGGCCCTCTACGAGCAGTACTTC
j_gene: TRBJ2-1; d_gene: NA; abundance: NA; v_gene: TRBV5-1; CDR3aa: CASSYSPVNEQFF; CDR3nt: TGCGCCAGCAGCTATTCTCCTGTCAATGAGCAGTTCTTC
j_gene: TRBJ1-2; d_gene: NA; abundance: few; v_gene: TRBV7-9; CDR3aa: CASSLGMNTF; CDR3nt: TGTGCCAGCAGCTTAGGCATGAACACCTTC
j_gene: TRBJ1-1; d_gene: NA; abundance: NA; v_gene: TRBV6-5; CDR3aa: CATTGGVLVNTEAFF; CDR3nt: TGTGCCACCACGGGTGGGGTTTTGGTGAACACTGAAGCTTTCTTT
j_gene: TRBJ2-1; d_gene: NA; abundance: NA; v_gene: TRBV29-1; CDR3aa: CSVDEGMYNEQFF; CDR3nt: TGCAGCGTTGACGAGGGTATGTACAATGAGCAGTTCTTC
j_gene: TRBJ2-1; d_gene: NA; abundance: NA; v_gene: TRBV7-6; CDR3aa: CASSSRGPNEQFF; CDR3nt: TGTGCCAGCAGCTCCAGGGGACCCAATGAGCAGTTCTTC
j_gene: TRBJ2-3; d_gene: NA; abundance: few; v_gene: TRBV6-5; CDR3aa: CASSYLGGTDTQYF; CDR3nt: TGTGCCAGCAGTTACCTGGGGGGCACAGATACGCAGTATTTT
j_gene: TRBJ1-2; d_gene: TRBD1; abundance: NA; v_gene: TRBV9; CDR3aa: CASSVGQGASYGYTF; CDR3nt: TGTGCCAGCAGCGTCGGGCAGGGGGCCTCCTATGGCTACACCTTC
j_gene: TRBJ1-4; d_gene: NA; abundance: NA; v_gene: TRBV10-3; CDR3aa: CAIRGEGTDEKLFF; CDR3nt: TGTGCCATCAGGGGAGAGGGGACGGATGAAAAACTGTTTTTT
j_gene: TRBJ2-5; d_gene: TRBD2; abundance: NA; v_gene: TRBV28; CDR3aa: CASSFPLAGAREETQYF; CDR3nt: TGTGCCAGCAGTTTCCCACTAGCGGGGGCTCGCGAAGAGACCCAGTACTTC
j_gene: TRBJ2-1; d_gene: NA; abundance: once; v_gene: TRBV11-1; CDR3aa: CASSPREMNEQFF; CDR3nt: TGTGCCAGCAGCCCCCGCGAAATGAATGAGCAGTTCTTC
j_gene: TRBJ2-5; d_gene: NA; abundance: NA; v_gene: TRBV5-6; CDR3aa: CASSLAAGRKTQYF; CDR3nt: TGTGCCAGCAGCTTGGCGGCAGGGCGTAAGACCCAGTACTTC
j_gene: TRBJ2-7; d_gene: NA; abundance: NA; v_gene: TRBV1; CDR3aa: CTSSQEDIYEQYF; CDR3nt: TGCACCAGCAGCCAGGAGGACATCTACGAGCAGTACTTC
j_gene: TRBJ1-4; d_gene: NA; abundance: NA; v_gene: TRBV19; CDR3aa: CASFSGAAEEKLFF; CDR3nt: TGTGCCAGTTTTTCAGGGGCTGCTGAGGAAAAACTGTTTTTT
j_gene: TRBJ2-7; d_gene: NA; abundance: NA; v_gene: TRBV5-8; CDR3aa: CASSLLAYEQYF; CDR3nt: TGTGCCAGCAGCTTGTTAGCCTACGAGCAGTACTTC
j_gene: TRBJ2-7; d_gene: TRBD1; abundance: NA; v_gene: TRBV10-3; CDR3aa: CAISESLRQGDEQYF; CDR3nt: TGTGCCATCAGTGAGTCCTTGAGACAGGGCGACGAGCAGTACTTC
j_gene: TRBJ1-2; d_gene: NA; abundance: NA; v_gene: TRBV7-9; CDR3aa: CASSFSDDRIFYGYTF; CDR3nt: TGTGCCAGCAGCTTCTCTGACGACAGAATATTCTATGGCTACACCTTC